A few counts support the clone carrying this TCR beta chain. Its antigen is currently unknown. The sample is drawn from a study of T cell repertoires in cytomegalovirus infection. Overall study context: Use of recently identified HLA-C-restricted and well-studied HLA-B-restricted CMV epitopes was part of the study. A matching HLA type, together with CMV infection, was signaled by public TCR beta signatures.

The CDR3 runs to 17 residues. Germline CDR1 and CDR2: LGHNA and YSLEER. The V segment lost 0 bases and the J segment 7 bases; nucleotides outside the gene matches: 10. TCRdb re-called the reads through MiXCR, storing one row per CDR3 protein. The sample includes roughly 150,000 distinct CDR3 sequences, roughly 22% of them seen just once. Whole-study results and caveats: HLA-C-restricted CMV clonotypes gave the most frequent clonotype in two of eight donors. Totalled public TCR beta family frequency picked out people who carried CMV plus the relevant HLA.

Material: CD8+ T cells from cultured PBMCs, obtained from culture after CMV antigen stimulation. The chain combines TRBV4-3 with TRBJ2-7, with 12 bases lining up with TRBD2. This TCR came from a human donor in good health (CMV status not recorded). Some clones in this sample may be carry-over from other donors' samples. The CDR3 region has the DNA TGCGCCAGCAGCCAAGACCCCCTGACTAGCGGGGGCGAGGAGCAGTACTTC. It codes for CASSQDPLTSGGEEQYF.